Listed below are T cell receptor beta chains from one sample, sequenced in a study of cytomegalovirus exposure and HLA in healthy donors. Sequencing used immunoSEQ multiplex PCR; TCRdb keeps in-frame clones, though not all of them. The table lists around 120,000 clones, around 86% of them singletons, with around 5% in the top ten. The specimen was PBMCs. These receptors all come from a man between 18 and 29 years old in good health and CMV-seronegative. Each CDR3 is given with its conserved first and last residue. The D gene is left open where the match is weak. Clone size is given for some rows only: seen once, a few or many times, or a class if the clone is expanded.

v_call: TRBV19; clone_size: once; d_call: TRBD1; j_call: TRBJ1-3; cdr3_aa: CASSIQGADTIYF; cdr3_nt: TGTGCCAGTAGTATCCAGGGGGCCGACACCATATATTTT
v_call: TRBV18; clone_size: few; d_call: TRBD1; j_call: TRBJ1-6; cdr3_aa: CASSVGQENSPLHF; cdr3_nt: TGTGCCAGCTCGGTGGGACAGGAAAATTCACCCCTCCACTTT
v_call: TRBV20-1; clone_size: few; d_call: -; j_call: TRBJ1-2; cdr3_aa: CSAPEVYGYTF; cdr3_nt: TGCAGTGCGCCGGAGGTTTATGGCTACACCTTC
v_call: TRBV9; clone_size: -; d_call: -; j_call: TRBJ1-1; cdr3_aa: CASSVDRRETEAFF; cdr3_nt: TGTGCCAGCAGCGTAGACAGGAGGGAAACTGAAGCTTTCTTT
v_call: TRBV29-1; clone_size: -; d_call: -; j_call: TRBJ1-1; cdr3_aa: CSVTLQGWTEAFF; cdr3_nt: TGCAGCGTTACACTTCAGGGATGGACTGAAGCTTTCTTT
v_call: TRBV5-1; clone_size: -; d_call: TRBD2; j_call: TRBJ2-1; cdr3_aa: CASSSRAGGRGDEQFF; cdr3_nt: TGCGCCAGCAGCTCCCGAGCGGGAGGGCGGGGGGATGAGCAGTTCTTC
v_call: TRBV9; clone_size: -; d_call: -; j_call: TRBJ2-2; cdr3_aa: CASSPRDTPNTGELFF; cdr3_nt: TGTGCCAGCAGCCCGCGGGATACACCTAACACCGGGGAGCTGTTTTTT
v_call: TRBV9; clone_size: -; d_call: TRBD2; j_call: TRBJ2-3; cdr3_aa: CASSGSGGAGDTQYF; cdr3_nt: TGTGCCAGCAGCGGTAGCGGGGGGGCAGGAGATACGCAGTATTTT
v_call: TRBV5-1; clone_size: -; d_call: -; j_call: TRBJ2-2; cdr3_aa: CASSPVVSGELFF; cdr3_nt: TGCGCCAGCAGCCCCGTTGTCTCCGGGGAGCTGTTTTTT
v_call: TRBV30; clone_size: -; d_call: -; j_call: TRBJ1-2; cdr3_aa: CAWIPPAGYGYTF; cdr3_nt: TGTGCCTGGATCCCGCCGGCGGGCTATGGCTACACCTTC
v_call: TRBV7-9; clone_size: once; d_call: TRBD1; j_call: TRBJ1-1; cdr3_aa: CASSRQGALTEAFF; cdr3_nt: TGTGCCAGCAGCCGTCAGGGGGCGTTGACTGAAGCTTTCTTT
v_call: TRBV30; clone_size: -; d_call: TRBD1; j_call: TRBJ2-7; cdr3_aa: CAWSLGRGRHEQYF; cdr3_nt: TGTGCCTGGAGTTTGGGAAGGGGGCGGCACGAGCAGTACTTC
v_call: TRBV19; clone_size: -; d_call: TRBD2; j_call: TRBJ2-7; cdr3_aa: CASSIASGMIYEQYF; cdr3_nt: TGTGCCAGTAGTATAGCTAGCGGGATGATCTACGAGCAGTACTTC
v_call: TRBV19; clone_size: -; d_call: TRBD1; j_call: TRBJ2-7; cdr3_aa: CASSPAGQGAYEQYF; cdr3_nt: TGTGCCAGTAGTCCAGCAGGACAGGGGGCCTACGAGCAGTACTTC
v_call: TRBV19; clone_size: -; d_call: TRBD1; j_call: TRBJ2-4; cdr3_aa: CASSMTPGQGAKNIQYF; cdr3_nt: TGTGCCAGTAGTATGACCCCGGGACAGGGGGCCAAAAACATTCAGTACTTC
v_call: TRBV29-1; clone_size: -; d_call: -; j_call: TRBJ2-1; cdr3_aa: CSVEDRWGQSEQFF; cdr3_nt: TGCAGCGTTGAAGATCGCTGGGGGCAGAGTGAGCAGTTCTTC
v_call: TRBV4-1; clone_size: -; d_call: TRBD2; j_call: TRBJ2-5; cdr3_aa: CASSLVAGVTQETQYF; cdr3_nt: TGCGCCAGCAGCCTGGTAGCGGGAGTTACCCAAGAGACCCAGTACTTC
v_call: TRBV6-1; clone_size: -; d_call: -; j_call: TRBJ1-3; cdr3_aa: CARPSGGGMGNTIYF; cdr3_nt: TGTGCCAGACCTTCGGGAGGGGGGATGGGAAACACCATATATTTT
v_call: TRBV6-1; clone_size: -; d_call: -; j_call: TRBJ2-5; cdr3_aa: CASSEASAVLGTQYF; cdr3_nt: TGTGCCAGCAGTGAAGCTTCCGCGGTGCTGGGGACCCAGTACTTC
v_call: TRBV7-9; clone_size: -; d_call: -; j_call: TRBJ2-7; cdr3_aa: CASSLAHVSGEQYF; cdr3_nt: TGTGCCAGCAGCTTAGCGCACGTTTCGGGCGAGCAGTACTTC
v_call: TRBV25-1; clone_size: -; d_call: -; j_call: TRBJ1-6; cdr3_aa: CASKRPDTPTRPISPLHF; cdr3_nt: TGTGCCAGCAAACGACCGGACACCCCAACCAGGCCAATTTCACCCCTCCACTTT
v_call: TRBV25-1; clone_size: -; d_call: TRBD1; j_call: TRBJ1-1; cdr3_aa: CASSESRVRGPNTEAFF; cdr3_nt: TGTGCCAGCAGTGAGTCCCGCGTTAGGGGGCCGAACACTGAAGCTTTCTTT
v_call: TRBV6-1; clone_size: once; d_call: -; j_call: TRBJ2-4; cdr3_aa: CASSEENPLAKNIQYF; cdr3_nt: TGTGCCAGCAGTGAGGAGAATCCACTAGCCAAAAACATTCAGTACTTC
v_call: TRBV5-4; clone_size: -; d_call: -; j_call: TRBJ2-7; cdr3_aa: CASSRDIGREQYF; cdr3_nt: TGTGCCAGCAGCCGGGACATCGGCCGTGAGCAGTACTTC
v_call: TRBV29-1; clone_size: -; d_call: TRBD1; j_call: TRBJ2-7; cdr3_aa: CSVETGSYEQYF; cdr3_nt: TGCAGCGTGGAGACAGGGTCCTACGAGCAGTACTTC
v_call: TRBV13; clone_size: -; d_call: TRBD2; j_call: TRBJ2-5; cdr3_aa: CASSSRTRQETQYF; cdr3_nt: TGTGCCAGCAGCTCGCGGACTAGACAAGAGACCCAGTACTTC
v_call: TRBV7-2; clone_size: -; d_call: -; j_call: TRBJ2-4; cdr3_aa: CASSQGAGENIQYF; cdr3_nt: TGTGCCAGCAGCCAGGGGGCGGGAGAAAACATTCAGTACTTC
v_call: TRBV30; clone_size: -; d_call: -; j_call: TRBJ2-3; cdr3_aa: CAWSVISDTQYF; cdr3_nt: TGTGCCTGGAGTGTAATATCAGATACGCAGTATTTT
v_call: TRBV4-2; clone_size: -; d_call: -; j_call: TRBJ1-6; cdr3_aa: CASSQSYNSPLHF; cdr3_nt: TGTGCCAGCAGCCAGAGTTATAATTCACCCCTCCACTTT
v_call: TRBV19; clone_size: -; d_call: -; j_call: TRBJ1-1; cdr3_aa: CASSIGGAANTEAFF; cdr3_nt: TGTGCCAGTAGTATCGGTGGGGCAGCGAACACTGAAGCTTTCTTT
v_call: TRBV19; clone_size: once; d_call: TRBD1; j_call: TRBJ1-1; cdr3_aa: CASRETGMNTEAFF; cdr3_nt: TGTGCCAGTAGGGAGACAGGGATGAACACTGAAGCTTTCTTT
v_call: TRBV6-1; clone_size: -; d_call: TRBD1; j_call: TRBJ1-2; cdr3_aa: CASTTGQAYGYTF; cdr3_nt: TGTGCCAGCACCACCGGACAGGCCTATGGCTACACCTTC
v_call: TRBV19; clone_size: -; d_call: -; j_call: TRBJ2-7; cdr3_aa: CASSIGGERPYEQYF; cdr3_nt: TGTGCCAGTAGTATTGGAGGGGAGCGGCCCTACGAGCAGTACTTC
v_call: TRBV9; clone_size: -; d_call: -; j_call: TRBJ1-2; cdr3_aa: CASSPDTGGTDYGYTF; cdr3_nt: TGTGCCAGCAGCCCAGATACCGGGGGGACGGACTATGGCTACACCTTC
v_call: TRBV7-2; clone_size: -; d_call: -; j_call: TRBJ2-7; cdr3_aa: CASSLAGGSTYEQYF; cdr3_nt: TGTGCCAGCAGCTTAGCAGGAGGTTCAACCTACGAGCAGTACTTC
v_call: TRBV2; clone_size: -; d_call: -; j_call: TRBJ2-5; cdr3_aa: CASREYMYQETQYF; cdr3_nt: TGTGCCAGCAGGGAATATATGTACCAAGAGACCCAGTACTTC
v_call: TRBV6-4; clone_size: -; d_call: TRBD1; j_call: TRBJ2-3; cdr3_aa: CASSDSRDRGTDTQYF; cdr3_nt: TGTGCCAGCAGTGACTCCCGGGACAGGGGCACAGATACGCAGTATTTT
v_call: TRBV27; clone_size: -; d_call: -; j_call: TRBJ2-3; cdr3_aa: CASSPLERAQYF; cdr3_nt: TGTGCCAGCAGTCCCCTAGAGCGGGCGCAGTATTTT
v_call: TRBV19; clone_size: once; d_call: -; j_call: TRBJ2-1; cdr3_aa: CASSIDIQGYNEQFF; cdr3_nt: TGTGCCAGTAGTATAGATATCCAGGGTTACAATGAGCAGTTCTTC
v_call: TRBV6-5; clone_size: -; d_call: -; j_call: TRBJ2-3; cdr3_aa: CASSYGGTSTDTQYF; cdr3_nt: TGTGCCAGCAGTTACGGCGGGACCTCCACAGATACGCAGTATTTT
v_call: TRBV7-9; clone_size: -; d_call: -; j_call: TRBJ1-2; cdr3_aa: CASSLEKGKGYTF; cdr3_nt: TGTGCCAGCAGCTTAGAAAAGGGGAAGGGCTACACCTTC
v_call: TRBV5-1; clone_size: -; d_call: TRBD2; j_call: TRBJ2-1; cdr3_aa: CASSGLAASSYNEQFF; cdr3_nt: TGCGCCAGCAGCGGACTAGCGGCGAGCTCCTACAATGAGCAGTTCTTC
v_call: TRBV2; clone_size: -; d_call: TRBD2; j_call: TRBJ2-5; cdr3_aa: CASSGGGSETQYF; cdr3_nt: TGTGCCAGCAGTGGCGGGGGGTCAGAGACCCAGTACTTC
v_call: TRBV6-5; clone_size: few; d_call: -; j_call: TRBJ1-2; cdr3_aa: CAAAGITYGYTF; cdr3_nt: TGTGCCGCCGCAGGTATTACCTATGGCTACACCTTC
v_call: TRBV18; clone_size: -; d_call: TRBD2; j_call: TRBJ2-3; cdr3_aa: CASSPRPQGLASDTQYF; cdr3_nt: TGTGCCAGCTCACCACGGCCGCAGGGACTAGCATCGGATACGCAGTATTTT
v_call: TRBV7-2; clone_size: -; d_call: -; j_call: TRBJ1-6; cdr3_aa: CASSHLRPAEVNSPLHF; cdr3_nt: TGTGCCAGCAGCCACCTACGCCCGGCCGAGGTTAATTCACCCCTCCACTTT
v_call: TRBV19; clone_size: -; d_call: TRBD1; j_call: TRBJ1-5; cdr3_aa: CASSRNGQAYSNQPQHF; cdr3_nt: TGTGCCAGTAGCCGTAACGGACAGGCTTATAGCAATCAGCCCCAGCATTTT
v_call: TRBV27; clone_size: -; d_call: TRBD2; j_call: TRBJ2-1; cdr3_aa: CASSLRLAGVAEQFF; cdr3_nt: TGTGCCAGCAGTTTGAGACTAGCGGGAGTCGCTGAGCAGTTCTTC
v_call: TRBV10-3; clone_size: once; d_call: TRBD1; j_call: TRBJ2-7; cdr3_aa: CAISPDRGWYEQYF; cdr3_nt: TGTGCCATCAGCCCGGACAGGGGTTGGTACGAGCAGTACTTC
v_call: TRBV5-6; clone_size: -; d_call: -; j_call: TRBJ1-1; cdr3_aa: CASSLMSNPPEAFF; cdr3_nt: TGTGCCAGCAGCTTGATGAGTAACCCTCCAGAAGCTTTCTTT
v_call: TRBV7-2; clone_size: -; d_call: -; j_call: TRBJ1-1; cdr3_aa: CASSLDGGAEAFF; cdr3_nt: TGTGCCAGCAGTTTGGACGGAGGAGCTGAAGCTTTCTTT
v_call: TRBV2; clone_size: -; d_call: TRBD1; j_call: TRBJ1-5; cdr3_aa: CASSGGTGFQPQHF; cdr3_nt: TGTGCCAGCAGTGGGGGGACAGGGTTTCAGCCCCAGCATTTT
v_call: TRBV30; clone_size: -; d_call: TRBD1; j_call: TRBJ2-5; cdr3_aa: CAWTQGDTETQYF; cdr3_nt: TGTGCCTGGACACAGGGGGACACGGAGACCCAGTACTTC
v_call: TRBV5-6; clone_size: once; d_call: -; j_call: TRBJ1-2; cdr3_aa: CASSPIGQNYGYTF; cdr3_nt: TGTGCCAGCAGTCCGATCGGACAGAACTATGGCTACACCTTC
v_call: TRBV5-5; clone_size: -; d_call: TRBD2; j_call: TRBJ2-7; cdr3_aa: CASSSSGSYEQYF; cdr3_nt: TGTGCCAGCAGCTCTAGCGGGAGCTACGAGCAGTACTTC
v_call: TRBV6-5; clone_size: -; d_call: -; j_call: TRBJ1-4; cdr3_aa: CASSRGKTNEKLFF; cdr3_nt: TGTGCCAGCAGTAGGGGGAAAACTAATGAAAAACTGTTTTTT
v_call: TRBV2; clone_size: -; d_call: TRBD1; j_call: TRBJ1-5; cdr3_aa: CASRDRGQFGNQPQHF; cdr3_nt: TGTGCCAGCCGGGACAGGGGGCAGTTCGGCAATCAGCCCCAGCATTTT